This T cell receptor beta chain originates from a study of blood T cells in healthy people across ages. The germline V gene has CDR1 SGHTA and CDR2 FQGNSA. Trimming took 1 base from V and 7 from J; bases not matched to a gene: 6. This CDR3 contains 16 residues. A second roughly 6 to 11 cycle PCR used barcoded and J-beta primers. Each CDR3 protein is one row after TCRdb ran MiXCR on the 5' RACE reads. Found here are 950,000 to 1,200,000 distinct CDR3 sequences, 35% to 45% of them singletons; the top ten hold about 12%. The source material was blood. The source of this sequence is a man between 18 and 29 years old in good health. The J gene is TRBJ1-4, the V gene TRBV7-2; TRBD1 matches 10 bases. The CDR3 region is CASSLGLRDRGEKLFF. The CDR3 nucleotides read TGTGCCAGCAGCTTAGGTTTGCGGGACAGGGGTGAAAAACTGTTTTTT.